This is a list of T cell receptor beta chains from one sample in a study of T cell responses to AZD1222 COVID-19 vaccine. Some clones are missing from TCRdb's copy, which holds only in-frame ones; the method was immunoSEQ multiplex PCR. The profile shows 65,000 to 85,000 clones, around 88% of them singletons. Here the sequenced sample was peripheral blood, taken 28 days after the second dose of the MenACWY control vaccine. These receptors all come from an adult who received the MenACWY meningococcal vaccine as a control. Each CDR3 is given without its conserved first and last residue.

>TRBV6-5|TRBJ1-1
ASGARAVTEAF
>TRBV19|TRBJ1-6
ASSIRELNSPLH
>TRBV10-3|TRBJ1-2
AISESSGLDYGYT
>TRBV28|TRBJ1-1
ASSSPTGANTEAF
>TRBV12-3/TRBV12-4|TRBJ2-3
ASSLAPDTQY
>TRBV5-1|TRBJ1-4
ASSLAVATSREKLF
>TRBV2|TRBJ1-5
ASSDGGYSNQPQH
>TRBV2|TRBJ1-1
ASRVSDRENTEAF
>TRBV19|TRBJ2-1
ASNDREGYNEQF
>TRBV7-9|TRBJ1-1
ASSIDRGMPEAF
>TRBV4-3|TRBJ2-1
ASSQALTVLYNEQF
>TRBV7-2|TRBJ2-3
ASSLAISGGTTDTQY
>TRBV12-3/TRBV12-4|TRBJ1-1
ASSLSGDTEAF
>TRBV10-3|TRBJ2-3
AISDRGAPTDTQY
>TRBV2|TRBJ2-2
ASTKGRGANTGELF
>TRBV29-1|TRBJ2-1
SVVGGSGSYNEQF
>TRBV7-6|TRBJ1-1
ASSFSGRGANTEAF
>TRBV7-9|TRBJ2-5
ASSLGEGKTQY
>TRBV30|TRBJ2-7
AWSVTYEQY
>TRBV28|TRBJ2-7
ASSLEQGGREQY
>TRBV6-5|TRBJ1-1
ASTHDRDGEAF
>TRBV29-1|TRBJ2-2
SVGTSGGWDTGELF
>TRBV15|TRBJ2-1
ATSSRGLRGLYNEQF